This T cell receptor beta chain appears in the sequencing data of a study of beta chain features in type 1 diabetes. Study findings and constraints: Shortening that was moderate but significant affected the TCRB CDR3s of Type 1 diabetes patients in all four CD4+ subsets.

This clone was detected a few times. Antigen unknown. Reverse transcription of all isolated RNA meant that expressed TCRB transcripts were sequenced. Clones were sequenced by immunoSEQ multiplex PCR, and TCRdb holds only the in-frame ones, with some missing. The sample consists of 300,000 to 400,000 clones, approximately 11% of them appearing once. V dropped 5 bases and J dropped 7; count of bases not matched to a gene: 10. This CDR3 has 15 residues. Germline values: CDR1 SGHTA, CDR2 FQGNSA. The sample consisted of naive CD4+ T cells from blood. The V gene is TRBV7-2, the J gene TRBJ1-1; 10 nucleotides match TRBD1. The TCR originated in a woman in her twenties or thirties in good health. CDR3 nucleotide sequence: TGTGCCAGCAGCCTCCGGGACAGGGGATTTGGTGAAGCTTTCTTT. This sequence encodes CASSLRDRGFGEAFF.